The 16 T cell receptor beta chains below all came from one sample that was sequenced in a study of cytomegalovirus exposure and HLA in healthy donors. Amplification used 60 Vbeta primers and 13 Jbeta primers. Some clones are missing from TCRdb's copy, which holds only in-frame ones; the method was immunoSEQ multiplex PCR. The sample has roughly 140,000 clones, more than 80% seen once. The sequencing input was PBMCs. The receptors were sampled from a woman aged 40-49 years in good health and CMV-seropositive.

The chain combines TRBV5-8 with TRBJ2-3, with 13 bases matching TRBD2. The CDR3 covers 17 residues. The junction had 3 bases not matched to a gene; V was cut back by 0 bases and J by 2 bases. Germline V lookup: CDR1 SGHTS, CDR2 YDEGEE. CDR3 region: CASSLGLAGGFTDTQYF. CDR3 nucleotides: TGTGCCAGCAGCTTGGGACTAGCGGGGGGATTCACAGATACGCAGTATTTT.

The CDR3 DNA sequence: TGTGCCAGCAGCTTAAAAGCGGGAGGGCGGAATGAGCAGTTCTTC. This sequence encodes CASSLKAGGRNEQFF. This rearrangement joins TRBV5-4 to TRBJ2-1; the match to TRBD2 covers 10 bases. In germline, CDR1 is SGHNT, CDR2 YYREEE (reference sequence). Trimming took 2 bases from V and 7 from J; bases not matched to a gene: 6. The CDR3 contains 15 residues.

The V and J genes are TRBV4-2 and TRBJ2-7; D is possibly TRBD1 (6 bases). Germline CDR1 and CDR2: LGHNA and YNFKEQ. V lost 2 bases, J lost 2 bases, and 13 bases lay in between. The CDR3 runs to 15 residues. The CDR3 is CASSQPDRNTYEQYF. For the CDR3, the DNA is TGTGCCAGCAGCCAACCGGACAGAAATACCTACGAGCAGTACTTC.

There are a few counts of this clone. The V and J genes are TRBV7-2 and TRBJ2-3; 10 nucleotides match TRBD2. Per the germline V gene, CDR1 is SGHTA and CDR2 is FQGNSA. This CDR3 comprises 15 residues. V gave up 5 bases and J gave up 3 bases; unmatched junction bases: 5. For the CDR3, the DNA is TGTGCCAGCAGCCCGAGCGGGGGGGCAACAGATACGCAGTATTTT. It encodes CASSPSGGATDTQYF.

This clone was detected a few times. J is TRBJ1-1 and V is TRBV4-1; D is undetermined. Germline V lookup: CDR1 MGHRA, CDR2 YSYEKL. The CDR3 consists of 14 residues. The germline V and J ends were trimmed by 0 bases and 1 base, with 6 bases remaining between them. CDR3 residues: CASSQENWNTEAFF. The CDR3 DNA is TGCGCCAGCAGCCAAGAGAACTGGAACACTGAAGCTTTCTTT.

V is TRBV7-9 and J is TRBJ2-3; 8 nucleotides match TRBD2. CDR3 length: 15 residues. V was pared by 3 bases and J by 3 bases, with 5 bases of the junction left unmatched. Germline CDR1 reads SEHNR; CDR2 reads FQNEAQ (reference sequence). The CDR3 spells CASSFPGGRTDTQYF. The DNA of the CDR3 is TGTGCCAGCAGCTTCCCCGGCGGGAGGACAGATACGCAGTATTTT.

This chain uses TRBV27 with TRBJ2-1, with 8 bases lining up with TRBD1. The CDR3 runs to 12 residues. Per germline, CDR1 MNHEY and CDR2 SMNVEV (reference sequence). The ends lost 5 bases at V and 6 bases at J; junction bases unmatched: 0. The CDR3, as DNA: TGTGCCAGCAGTGGACAGGGCAATGAGCAGTTCTTC. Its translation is CASSGQGNEQFF.

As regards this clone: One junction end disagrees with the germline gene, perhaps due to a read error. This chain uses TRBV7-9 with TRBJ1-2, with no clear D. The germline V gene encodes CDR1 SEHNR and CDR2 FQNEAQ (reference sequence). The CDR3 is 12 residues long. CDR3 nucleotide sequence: TGTTCCAGCAGCTCCACAGACGGTGGCTACACCTTC. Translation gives CSSSSTDGGYTF.

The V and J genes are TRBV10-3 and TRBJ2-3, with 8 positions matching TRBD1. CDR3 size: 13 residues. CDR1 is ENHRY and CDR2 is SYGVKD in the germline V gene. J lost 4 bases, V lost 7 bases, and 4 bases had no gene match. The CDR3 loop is CAITGGVADTQYF. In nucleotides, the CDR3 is TGTGCCATCACAGGGGGCGTCGCAGATACGCAGTATTTT.

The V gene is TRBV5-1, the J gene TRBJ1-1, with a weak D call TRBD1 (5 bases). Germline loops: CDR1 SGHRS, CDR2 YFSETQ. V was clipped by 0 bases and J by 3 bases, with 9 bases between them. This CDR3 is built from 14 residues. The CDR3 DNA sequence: TGCGCCAGCAGCTTGGCCAGGGCAGACACTGAAGCTTTCTTT. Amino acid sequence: CASSLARADTEAFF.

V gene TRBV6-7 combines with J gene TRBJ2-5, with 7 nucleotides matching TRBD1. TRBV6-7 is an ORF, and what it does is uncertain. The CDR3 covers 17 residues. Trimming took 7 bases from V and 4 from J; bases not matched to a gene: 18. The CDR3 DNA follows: TGTGCCAGCACCATACGGGGCAGTTTGGGACAGCGAGAGACCCAGTACTTC. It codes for CASTIRGSLGQRETQYF.

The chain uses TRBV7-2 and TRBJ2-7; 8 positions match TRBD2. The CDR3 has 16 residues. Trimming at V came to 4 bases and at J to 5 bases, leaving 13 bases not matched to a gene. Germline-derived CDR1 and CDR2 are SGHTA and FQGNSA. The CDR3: CASSSAGAGARNEQYF. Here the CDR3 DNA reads TGTGCCAGCAGCTCCGCGGGAGCGGGGGCGAGAAACGAGCAGTACTTC.

The CDR3 loop is CASSLGDRVGETQYF. The DNA of the CDR3 is TGTGCCAGCAGCTTAGGGGACAGGGTCGGAGAGACCCAGTACTTC. The chain links TRBV7-2 to TRBJ2-5; 9 bases fit TRBD1. The CDR3 spans 15 residues. V gave up 1 base and J gave up 4 bases; unmatched junction bases: 4. Germline V gene sequence: CDR1 SGHTA, CDR2 FQGNSA.

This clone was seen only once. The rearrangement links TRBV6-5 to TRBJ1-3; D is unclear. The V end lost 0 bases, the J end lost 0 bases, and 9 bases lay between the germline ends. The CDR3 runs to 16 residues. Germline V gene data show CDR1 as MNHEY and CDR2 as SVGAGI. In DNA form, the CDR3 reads TGTGCCAGCAGTTACTCGAGAAGATTCTCTGGAAACACCATATATTTT. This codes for CASSYSRRFSGNTIYF.

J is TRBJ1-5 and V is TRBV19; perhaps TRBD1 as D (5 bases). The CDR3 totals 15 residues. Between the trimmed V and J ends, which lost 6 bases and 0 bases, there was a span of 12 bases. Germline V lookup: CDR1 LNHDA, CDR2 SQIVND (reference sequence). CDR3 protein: CASRTGLYSNQPQHF. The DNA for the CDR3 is TGTGCCAGTAGAACAGGTCTCTATAGCAATCAGCCCCAGCATTTT.

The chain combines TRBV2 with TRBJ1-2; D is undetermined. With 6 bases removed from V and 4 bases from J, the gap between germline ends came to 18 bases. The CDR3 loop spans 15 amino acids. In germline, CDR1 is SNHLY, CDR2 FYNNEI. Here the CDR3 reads CASRVDRSGGYGYTF. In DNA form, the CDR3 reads TGTGCCAGCAGGGTCGACCGCTCCGGCGGCTATGGCTACACCTTC.